The 11 T cell receptor beta chains below all came from one sample that was sequenced in a study of shared clonotypes between healthy human individuals. This table comes from immunoSEQ multiplex PCR, and its TCRdb copy is limited to in-frame clones, with some not included. The sample lists just over 2,000,000 clones, 95% occurring once. What was sequenced was naive CD4+ T cells sorted from blood. The subset denotes: CD45RA+ positively selected. The receptors stem from a man in his late teens or twenties in good health.

The chain joins TRBV19 to TRBJ2-6, with D unresolved. The CDR3 has 16 residues. The germline V and J ends were trimmed by 2 bases and 0 bases, with 8 bases remaining between them. Germline assignment: CDR1 LNHDA and CDR2 SQIVND (reference sequence). The CDR3 coding sequence is TGTGCCAGTAGTATACAAAGAACCTCTGGGGCCAACGTCCTGACTTTC. Its translation is CASSIQRTSGANVLTF. Full variable domain (outside the CDR3, taken from reference TRBV19 and TRBJ2-6): DGGITQSPKYLFRKEGQNVTLSCEQNLNHDAMYWYRQDPGQGLRLIYYSQIVNDFQKGDIAEGYSVSREKKESFPLTVTSAQKNPTAFYLCASSIQRTSGANVLTFGAGSRLTVL.

The chain combines TRBV30 with TRBJ2-5; weak D call: TRBD1 (5 bases). CDR1 is GTSNPN, CDR2 SVGIG, per germline (reference sequence). V lost 2 bases to trimming and J lost 7 bases, with 11 bases between them. The CDR3 runs 12 residues. The chain's CDR3 is CAWSPGSGTQYF. CDR3 DNA: TGTGCCTGGAGTCCAGGGTCAGGGACCCAGTACTTC.

The chain couples TRBV18 to TRBJ2-7; D not certain. Germline V gene sequence: CDR1 KGHSH, CDR2 LQKENI. The V end was cut by 3 bases, the J end by 5 bases, with 17 bases between. The CDR3 runs to 15 residues. CDR3 in amino acids: CASSPRVVGLDEQYF. The CDR3, as DNA: TGTGCCAGCTCACCCCGGGTGGTAGGTTTGGACGAGCAGTACTTC. The entire variable domain, with the rest obtained from reference TRBV18 and TRBJ2-7, is as follows: NAGVMQNPRHLVRRRGQEARLRCSPMKGHSHVYWYRQLPEEGLKFMVYLQKENIIDESGMPKERFSAEFPKEGPSILRIQQVVRGDSAAYFCASSPRVVGLDEQYFGPGTRLTVT.

J is TRBJ1-6 and V is TRBV30, with D uncertain. The V gene's germline CDR1 is GTSNPN and CDR2 SVGIG (reference sequence). This CDR3 has 15 amino acids. Trimming took off 4 bases at V and 8 bases at J, with 18 bases between the two ends. CDR3 protein: CAWTAGPPGYSPLHF. The CDR3 DNA follows: TGTGCCTGGACAGCAGGACCCCCAGGCTATTCACCCCTCCACTTT. The variable domain in full, completed from reference TRBV30 and TRBJ1-6, reads SQTIHQWPATLVQPVGSPLSLECTVEGTSNPNLYWYRQAAGRGLQLLFYSVGIGQISSEVPQNLSASRPQDRQFILSSKKLLLSDSGFYLCAWTAGPPGYSPLHFGNGTRLTVT.

V and J are TRBV6-5 and TRBJ2-2, with TRBD2 as a possible D gene (5 bases). Trimming cost V 3 bases and J 1 base, with 12 bases left between them. This CDR3 comprises 16 residues. Germline V gene data show CDR1 as MNHEY and CDR2 as SVGAGI. The CDR3 loop is CASSYLATRNTGELFF. DNA of the CDR3: TGTGCCAGCAGTTATTTAGCGACTCGGAACACCGGGGAGCTGTTTTTT.

The chain links TRBV6-5 to TRBJ1-1; no reliable D call. Trimming took off 6 bases at V and 2 bases at J, with 16 bases between the two ends. CDR1 and CDR2 (germline): MNHEY, SVGAGI. This CDR3 spans 15 amino acids. The CDR3 DNA reads as TGTGCCAGCAGGACCTCACGGGGAACTAACACTGAAGCTTTCTTT. This encodes CASRTSRGTNTEAFF.

The CDR3 sequence is CASSPLMDRDYGYTF. In nucleotides, the CDR3 is TGTGCCAGCTCACCACTAATGGACAGGGATTATGGCTACACCTTC. V and J are TRBV18 and TRBJ1-2, with 8 positions matching TRBD1. CDR3 size: 15 residues. The V and J ends lost 1 base and 5 bases, in that order; junction bases with no gene match: 6. From germline, CDR1 is KGHSH and CDR2 LQKENI.

The J gene is TRBJ1-3, the V gene TRBV11-2, with unresolved D. Germline V CDR1 and CDR2: SGHAT, FQNNGV. V gave up 0 bases and J gave up 0 bases, with 6 bases separating them. CDR3 length: 15 residues. DNA for the CDR3: TGTGCCAGCAGCTTAGATTGGATCTCTGGAAACACCATATATTTT. Translation gives CASSLDWISGNTIYF.

The CDR3 DNA sequence: TGTGCCAGCAGCACTTGGGACAGAGCCTACGAGCAGTACTTC. Amino acid sequence: CASSTWDRAYEQYF. V and J are TRBV7-2 and TRBJ2-7; 7 positions agree with TRBD1. The length of the CDR3 is 14 residues. Losses at the gene ends were 5 bases for V and 2 bases for J; bases not matched to a gene: 6. CDR1 is SGHTA and CDR2 is FQGNSA in the germline V gene.

The genes are TRBV18 and TRBJ1-2, with D possibly TRBD1 on 5 matching bases. The CDR3 extends over 14 amino acids. V was clipped by 1 base and J by 2 bases, with 8 bases between them. Germline V gene data show CDR1 as KGHSH and CDR2 as LQKENI. CDR3 protein: CASSPQRQNYGYTF. The CDR3 DNA follows: TGTGCCAGCTCACCACAAAGACAGAACTATGGCTACACCTTC.

The V gene is TRBV5-1, the J gene TRBJ2-3; TRBD2 matches 9 bases. The V gene's germline CDR1 is SGHRS and CDR2 YFSETQ. Trimming at V came to 2 bases and at J to 4 bases, leaving 2 bases not matched to a gene. The CDR3 sequence is 14 residues long. The CDR3 nucleotides are TGCGCCAGCAGCTTTAGCGGGGGCCCAGATACGCAGTATTTT. Amino acids: CASSFSGGPDTQYF. The full variable domain, rest sourced from reference TRBV5-1 and TRBJ2-3, is KAGVTQTPRYLIKTRGQQVTLSCSPISGHRSVSWYQQTPGQGLQFLFEYFSETQRNKGNFPGRFSGRQFSNSRSEMNVSTLELGDSALYLCASSFSGGPDTQYFGPGTRLTVL.